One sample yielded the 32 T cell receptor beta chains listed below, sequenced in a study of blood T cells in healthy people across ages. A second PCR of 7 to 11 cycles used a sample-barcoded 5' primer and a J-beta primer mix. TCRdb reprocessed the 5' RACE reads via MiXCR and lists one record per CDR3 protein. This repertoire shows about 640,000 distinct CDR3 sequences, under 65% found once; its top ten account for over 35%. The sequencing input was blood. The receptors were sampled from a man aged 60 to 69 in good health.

The CDR3 sequence is CASSRPGGAQDTQYF. The CDR3 bases are TGTGCCAGCAGTCGTCCCGGGGGGGCTCAAGATACGCAGTATTTT. The chain carries TRBV6-6 and TRBJ2-3, with TRBD2 matching over 8 bases. This CDR3 comprises 15 residues. From germline, CDR1 is MNHNY and CDR2 SVGAGI (reference sequence). V shed 5 bases and J 5 bases; nucleotides not matched to a gene: 9.

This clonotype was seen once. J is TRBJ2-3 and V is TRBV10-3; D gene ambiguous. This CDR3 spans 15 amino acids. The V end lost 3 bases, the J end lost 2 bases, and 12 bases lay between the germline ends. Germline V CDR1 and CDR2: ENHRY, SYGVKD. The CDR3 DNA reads TGTGCCATCAGTGATGGGATTCGGTCCACAGATACGCAGTATTTT. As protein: CAISDGIRSTDTQYF.

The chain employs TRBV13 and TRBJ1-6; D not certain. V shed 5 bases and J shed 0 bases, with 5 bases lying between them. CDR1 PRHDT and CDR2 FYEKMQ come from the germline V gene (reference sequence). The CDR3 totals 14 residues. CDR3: CASSLPSYNSPLHF. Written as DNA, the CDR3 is TGTGCCAGCAGCCTACCCTCCTATAATTCACCCCTCCACTTT.

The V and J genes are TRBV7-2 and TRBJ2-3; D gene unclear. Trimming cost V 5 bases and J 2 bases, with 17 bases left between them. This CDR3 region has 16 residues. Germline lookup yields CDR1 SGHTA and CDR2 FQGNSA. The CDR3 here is CASSPPGRYPTDTQYF. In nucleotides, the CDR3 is TGTGCCAGCAGCCCCCCCGGACGGTACCCCACAGATACGCAGTATTTT.

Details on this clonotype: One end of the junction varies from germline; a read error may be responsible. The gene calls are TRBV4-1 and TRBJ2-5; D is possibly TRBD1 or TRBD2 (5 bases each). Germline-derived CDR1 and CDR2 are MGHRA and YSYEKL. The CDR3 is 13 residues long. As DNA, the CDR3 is TGCGCCAGCAACCAAGAGGGGCAAGAGACCCAGTACTTC. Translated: CASNQEGQETQYF.

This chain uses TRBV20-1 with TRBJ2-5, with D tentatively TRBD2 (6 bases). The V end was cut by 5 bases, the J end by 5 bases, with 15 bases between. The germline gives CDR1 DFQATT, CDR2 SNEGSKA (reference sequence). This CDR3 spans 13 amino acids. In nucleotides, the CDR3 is TGCAGTGCTGGACTACCACGGCGGGAGACCCAGTACTTC. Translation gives CSAGLPRRETQYF.

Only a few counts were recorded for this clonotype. CDR3 DNA: TGTGCCACCAGCAGGGGAATGGAGGGGGCGAACGAGCAGTACTTC. Its translation: CATSRGMEGANEQYF. This chain joins TRBV15 and TRBJ2-7, with D possibly being TRBD1 (7 bases). The ends were cut back, 3 bases at V and 5 bases at J, with 17 bases in the middle. This CDR3 is built from 15 residues. In germline, CDR1 is LNHNV, CDR2 YYDKDF (reference sequence).

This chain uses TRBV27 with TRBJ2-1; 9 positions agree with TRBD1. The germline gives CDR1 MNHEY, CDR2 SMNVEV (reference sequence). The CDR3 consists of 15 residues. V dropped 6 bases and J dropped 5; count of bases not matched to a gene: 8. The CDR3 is CASRAGTGRHNEQFF. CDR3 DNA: TGTGCCAGCAGGGCCGGGACAGGGCGCCACAATGAGCAGTTCTTC.

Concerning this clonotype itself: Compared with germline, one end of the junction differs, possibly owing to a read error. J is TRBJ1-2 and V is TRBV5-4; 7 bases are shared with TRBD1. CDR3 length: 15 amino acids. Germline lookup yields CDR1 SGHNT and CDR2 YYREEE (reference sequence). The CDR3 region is CACSFRTGASRGYTF. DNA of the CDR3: TGTGCCTGCAGCTTTCGGACAGGAGCCTCTCGGGGCTACACCTTC.

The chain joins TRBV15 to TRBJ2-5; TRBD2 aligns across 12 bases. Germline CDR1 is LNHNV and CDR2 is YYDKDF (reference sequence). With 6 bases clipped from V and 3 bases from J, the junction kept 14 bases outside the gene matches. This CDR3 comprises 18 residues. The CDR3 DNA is TGTGCCACCAGAAGGACTAGCGGGGTGAACCTTGACAAAGAGACCCAGTACTTC. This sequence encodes CATRRTSGVNLDKETQYF.

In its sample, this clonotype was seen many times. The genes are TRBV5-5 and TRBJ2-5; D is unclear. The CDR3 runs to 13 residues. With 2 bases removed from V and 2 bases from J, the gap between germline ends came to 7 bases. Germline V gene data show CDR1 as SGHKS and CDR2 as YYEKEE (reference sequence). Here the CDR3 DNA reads TGTGCCAGCAGCTTTTCAGGTCAAGAGACCCAGTACTTC. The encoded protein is CASSFSGQETQYF.

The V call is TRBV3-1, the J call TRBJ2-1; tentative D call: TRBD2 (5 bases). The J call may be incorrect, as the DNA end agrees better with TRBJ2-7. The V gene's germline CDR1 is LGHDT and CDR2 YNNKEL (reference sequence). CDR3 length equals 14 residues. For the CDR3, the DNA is TGTGCCAGCAGCCAAGCGGGATCCTACAATGAGCAGTACTTC. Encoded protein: CASSQAGSYNEQYF.

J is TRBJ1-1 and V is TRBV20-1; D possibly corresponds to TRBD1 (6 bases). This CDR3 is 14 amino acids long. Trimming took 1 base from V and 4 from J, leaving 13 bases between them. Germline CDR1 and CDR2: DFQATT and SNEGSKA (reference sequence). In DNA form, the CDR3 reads TGCAGTGCTAGAGGGGGCAGGGGTAGCACTGAAGCTTTCTTT. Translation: CSARGGRGSTEAFF.

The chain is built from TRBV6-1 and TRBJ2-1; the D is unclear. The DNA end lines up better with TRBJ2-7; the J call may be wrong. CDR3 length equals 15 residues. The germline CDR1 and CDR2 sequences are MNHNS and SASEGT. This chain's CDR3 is CASSEYEGSHNEQYF. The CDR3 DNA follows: TGTGCCAGCAGTGAGTATGAAGGTTCCCACAATGAGCAGTACTTC.

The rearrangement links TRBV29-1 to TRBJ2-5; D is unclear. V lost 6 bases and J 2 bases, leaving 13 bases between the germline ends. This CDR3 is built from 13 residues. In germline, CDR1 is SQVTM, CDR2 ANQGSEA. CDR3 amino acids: CSVRRFSQETQYF. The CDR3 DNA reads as TGCAGCGTCCGACGGTTTAGTCAAGAGACCCAGTACTTC.

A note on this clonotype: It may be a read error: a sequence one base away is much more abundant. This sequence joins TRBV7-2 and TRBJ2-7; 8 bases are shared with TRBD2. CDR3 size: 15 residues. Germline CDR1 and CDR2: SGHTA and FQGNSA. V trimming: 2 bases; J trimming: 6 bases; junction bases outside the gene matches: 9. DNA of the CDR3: TGTGCCAGCAGCTTAAGCGGGGGACATCAGGGCGAGCAGTACTTC. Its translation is CASSLSGGHQGEQYF.

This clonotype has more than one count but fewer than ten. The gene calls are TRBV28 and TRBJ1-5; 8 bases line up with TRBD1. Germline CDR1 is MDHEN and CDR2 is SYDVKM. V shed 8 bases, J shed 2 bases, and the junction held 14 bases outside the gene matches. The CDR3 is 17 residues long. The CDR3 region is CASYSAATGGGNQPQHF. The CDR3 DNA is TGTGCCAGCTACTCGGCTGCCACAGGGGGAGGCAATCAGCCCCAGCATTTT. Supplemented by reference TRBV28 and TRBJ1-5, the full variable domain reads DVKVTQSSRYLVKRTGEKVFLECVQDMDHENMFWYRQDPGLGLRLIYFSYDVKMKEKGDIPEGYSVSREKKERFSLILESASTNQTSMYLCASYSAATGGGNQPQHFGDGTRLSIL.

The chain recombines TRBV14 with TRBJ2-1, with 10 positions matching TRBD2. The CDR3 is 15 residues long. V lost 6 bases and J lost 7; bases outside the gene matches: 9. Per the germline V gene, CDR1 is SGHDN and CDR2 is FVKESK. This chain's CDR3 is CASSTSGTSWNEQFF. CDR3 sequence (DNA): TGTGCCAGCAGTACTAGCGGGACGAGTTGGAATGAGCAGTTCTTC.

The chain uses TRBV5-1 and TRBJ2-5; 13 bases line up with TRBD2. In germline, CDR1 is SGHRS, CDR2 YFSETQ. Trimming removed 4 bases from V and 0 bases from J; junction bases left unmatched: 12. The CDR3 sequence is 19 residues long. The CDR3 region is CASSRKTSGGLQYQETQYF. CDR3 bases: TGCGCCAGCAGCAGGAAGACTAGCGGGGGGCTTCAGTACCAAGAGACCCAGTACTTC.

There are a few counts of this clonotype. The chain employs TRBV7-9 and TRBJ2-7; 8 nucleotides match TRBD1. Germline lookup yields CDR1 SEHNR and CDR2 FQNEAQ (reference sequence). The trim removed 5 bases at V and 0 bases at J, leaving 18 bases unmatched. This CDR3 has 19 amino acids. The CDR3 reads CASSPPGRTGGESSYEQYF. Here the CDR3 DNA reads TGTGCCAGCAGCCCCCCGGGAAGAACAGGGGGAGAGAGCTCCTACGAGCAGTACTTC.

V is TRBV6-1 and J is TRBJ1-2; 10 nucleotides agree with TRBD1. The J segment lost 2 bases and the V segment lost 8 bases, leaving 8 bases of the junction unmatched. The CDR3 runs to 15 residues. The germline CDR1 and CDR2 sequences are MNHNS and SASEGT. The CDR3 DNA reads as TGTGCCAGCCGGGACAGGGGAGGGTCCAACTATGGCTACACCTTC. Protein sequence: CASRDRGGSNYGYTF.

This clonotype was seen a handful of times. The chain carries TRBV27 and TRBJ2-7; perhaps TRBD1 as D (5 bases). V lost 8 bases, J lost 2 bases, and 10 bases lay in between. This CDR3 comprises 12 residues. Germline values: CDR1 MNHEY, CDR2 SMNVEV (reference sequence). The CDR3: CASGDRPYEQYF. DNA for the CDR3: TGTGCCAGCGGAGACAGACCCTACGAGCAGTACTTC.

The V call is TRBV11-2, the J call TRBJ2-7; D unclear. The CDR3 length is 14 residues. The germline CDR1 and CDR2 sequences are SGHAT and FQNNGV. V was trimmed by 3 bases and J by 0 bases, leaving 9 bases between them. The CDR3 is CASSFGLTSYEQYF. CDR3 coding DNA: TGTGCCAGCAGCTTCGGGTTGACCTCCTACGAGCAGTACTTC. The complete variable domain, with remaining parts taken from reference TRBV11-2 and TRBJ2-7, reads EAGVAQSPRYKIIEKRQSVAFWCNPISGHATLYWYQQILGQGPKLLIQFQNNGVVDDSQLPKDRFSAERLKGVDSTLKIQPAKLEDSAVYLCASSFGLTSYEQYFGPGTRLTVT.

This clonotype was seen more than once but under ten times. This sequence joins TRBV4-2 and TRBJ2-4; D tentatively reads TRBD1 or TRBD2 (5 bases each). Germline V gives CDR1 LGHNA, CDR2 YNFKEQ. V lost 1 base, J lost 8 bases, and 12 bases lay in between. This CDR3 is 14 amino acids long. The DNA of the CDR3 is TGTGCCAGCAGCCAAGGGGACGGTAGCGACATTCAGTACTTC. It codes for CASSQGDGSDIQYF.

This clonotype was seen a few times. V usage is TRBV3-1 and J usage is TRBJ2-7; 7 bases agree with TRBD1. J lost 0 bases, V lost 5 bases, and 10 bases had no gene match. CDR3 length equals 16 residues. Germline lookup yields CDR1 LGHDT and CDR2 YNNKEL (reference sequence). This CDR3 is CASSYIGRGYSYEQYF. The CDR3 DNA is TGTGCCAGCAGCTATATTGGCAGGGGGTACTCCTACGAGCAGTACTTC.

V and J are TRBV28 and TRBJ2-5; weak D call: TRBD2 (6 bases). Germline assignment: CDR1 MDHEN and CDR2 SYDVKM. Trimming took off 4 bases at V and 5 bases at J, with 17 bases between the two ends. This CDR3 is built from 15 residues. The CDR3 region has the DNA TGTGCCAGCAGTTCCACCGGGACTGCGCTGGAGACCCAGTACTTC. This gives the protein CASSSTGTALETQYF.

CDR3 coding DNA: TGTGCCAGCAGGATAGCGGGGTTCACCGGGGAGCTGTTTTTT. Translated: CASRIAGFTGELFF. The gene calls are TRBV6-2 or TRBV6-3 and TRBJ2-2; 8 bases match TRBD2. Germline CDR1 MNHEY, CDR2 SVGEGT. Trimming cost V 6 bases and J 4 bases; bases outside gene matches: 4. The CDR3 is 14 residues long.

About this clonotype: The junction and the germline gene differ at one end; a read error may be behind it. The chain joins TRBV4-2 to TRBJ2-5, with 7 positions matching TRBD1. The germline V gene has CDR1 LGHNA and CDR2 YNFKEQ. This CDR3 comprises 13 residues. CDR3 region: CASNQGGQETQYF. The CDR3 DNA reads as TGTGCCAGCAACCAAGGGGGCCAGGAGACCCAGTACTTC.

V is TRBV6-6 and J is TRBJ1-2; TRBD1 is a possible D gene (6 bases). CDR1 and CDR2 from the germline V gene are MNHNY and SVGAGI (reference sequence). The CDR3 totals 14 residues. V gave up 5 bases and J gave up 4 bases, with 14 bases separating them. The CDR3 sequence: CASSQETGGYGYTF. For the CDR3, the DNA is TGTGCCAGCAGTCAAGAGACAGGTGGCTATGGCTACACCTTC.

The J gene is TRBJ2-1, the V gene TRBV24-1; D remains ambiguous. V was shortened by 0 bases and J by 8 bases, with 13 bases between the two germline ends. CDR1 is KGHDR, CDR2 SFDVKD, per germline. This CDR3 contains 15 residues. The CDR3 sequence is CATSDLAGFTHEQFF. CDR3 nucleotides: TGTGCCACCAGTGATTTGGCTGGGTTCACCCATGAGCAGTTCTTC.

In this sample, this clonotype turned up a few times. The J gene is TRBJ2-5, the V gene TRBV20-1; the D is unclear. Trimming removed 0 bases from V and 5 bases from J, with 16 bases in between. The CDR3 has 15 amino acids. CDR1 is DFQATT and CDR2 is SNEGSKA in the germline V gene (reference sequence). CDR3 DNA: TGCAGTGCTAGAGATCTGGACGTCGCCAGGGAGACCCAGTACTTC. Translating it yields CSARDLDVARETQYF.

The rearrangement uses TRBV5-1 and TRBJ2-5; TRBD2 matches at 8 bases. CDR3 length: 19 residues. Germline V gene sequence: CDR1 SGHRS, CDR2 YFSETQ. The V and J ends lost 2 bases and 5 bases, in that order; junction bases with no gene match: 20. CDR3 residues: CASSLRGTAGDAMRETQYF. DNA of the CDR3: TGCGCCAGCAGCTTAAGGGGCACAGCGGGGGACGCTATGCGGGAGACCCAGTACTTC.